The rows below give T cell receptor beta chains drawn from one sample of a study of blood T cell repertoires in COVID-19. The protocol was immunoSEQ multiplex PCR, while the TCRdb copy is restricted to in-frame clones and leaves out a portion. The table has over 85,000 clones, 80% to 90% seen once. The sample comprised peripheral blood. Receptors originate from a human donor with COVID-19, enrolled during active disease. The donor label of this sample is uncertain. Both conserved end residues are part of each CDR3.

CDR3 | J | V | length
CASSSGLAGVQYF | TRBJ2-7 | TRBV11-1 | 13
CTSSQDVRDYNEQFF | TRBJ2-1 | TRBV1 | 15
CASSRGGTGNNEQFF | TRBJ2-1 | TRBV19 | 15
CASSRPGLASKAEEQFF | TRBJ2-1 | TRBV7-2 | 17
CASSLATGVNSPLHF | TRBJ1-6 | TRBV5-1 | 15
CAIKGVLMNTEAFF | TRBJ1-1 | TRBV7-9 | 14
CASSQDEGVNTEAFF | TRBJ1-1 | TRBV4-1 | 15
CASRRGQPGHEQYF | TRBJ2-7 | TRBV23-1 | 14
CAIQNYAGEKLFF | TRBJ1-4 | TRBV6-5 | 13
CASSAASGLLNEQFF | TRBJ2-1 | TRBV19 | 15
CASSQEGQGGEKLFF | TRBJ1-4 | TRBV4-1 | 15
CASSPQEGFYGYTF | TRBJ1-2 | TRBV11-2 | 14
CASSFGGTNEQYF | TRBJ2-7 | TRBV11-2 | 13
CASGRQANEKLFF | TRBJ1-4 | TRBV7-2 | 13
CSVEADEKLFF | TRBJ1-4 | TRBV29-1 | 11
CASSRTGQGRHEQYF | TRBJ2-7 | TRBV28 | 15
CASSPDRAETQYF | TRBJ2-5 | TRBV5-1 | 13
CASSYGGVGGYGYTF | TRBJ1-2 | TRBV6-2/TRBV6-3 | 15
CASTLPGRNSPLHF | TRBJ1-6 | TRBV5-4 | 14
CASSSGTGGTEAFF | TRBJ1-1 | TRBV7-3 | 14
CASSATGWNTEAFF | TRBJ1-1 | TRBV19 | 14
CASSSNSPLHF | TRBJ1-6 | TRBV5-6 | 11
CASSFGQGGSEKLFF | TRBJ1-4 | TRBV7-9 | 15
CASSIWVWTGSSNYGYTF | TRBJ1-2 | TRBV19 | 18